This section outlines one T cell receptor beta chain sequence together with its context. The antigen is unknown. V dropped 5 bases and J dropped 5 bases, with 28 bases sitting between them. The CDR3 has 19 residues. Germline-derived CDR1 and CDR2 are MNHEY and SMNVEV (reference sequence). Running of the assay took place at deep level. TCRdb's table, derived via immunoSEQ multiplex PCR, lists solely in-frame clones and lacks some. The data hold around 1.6 million clones, with roughly 98% observed a single time. This sample was included in a study of shared clonotypes between healthy human individuals. Points from the study as a whole: Shared clonotypes: 4.5% to 5% naive CD4, 3% to 3.5% naive CD8, over 2% memory CD4, approximately 0.37% memory CD8. Naive subsets tended to show greater estimated richness than memory subsets.

The sample comprised naive CD4+ T cells sorted from blood. Regarding subset: CD45RA+ positively selected. The receptor was derived from a man aged 25-45 years in good health. V and J are TRBV27 and TRBJ2-1, with D unclear. CDR3 sequence (DNA): TGTGCCAGCAGTCTTACTCGATTGGGTCGGCAGGAACTAAACAATGAGCAGTTCTTC. The encoded protein is CASSLTRLGRQELNNEQFF.